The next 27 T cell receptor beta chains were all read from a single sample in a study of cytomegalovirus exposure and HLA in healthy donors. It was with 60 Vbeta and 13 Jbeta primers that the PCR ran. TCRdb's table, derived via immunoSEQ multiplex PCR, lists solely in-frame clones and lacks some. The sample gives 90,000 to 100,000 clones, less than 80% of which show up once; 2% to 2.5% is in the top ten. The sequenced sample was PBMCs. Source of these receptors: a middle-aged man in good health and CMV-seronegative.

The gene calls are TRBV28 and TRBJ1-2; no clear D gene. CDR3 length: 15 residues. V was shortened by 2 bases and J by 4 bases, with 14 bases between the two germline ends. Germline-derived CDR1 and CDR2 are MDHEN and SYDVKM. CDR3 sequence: CASSLTGGMGYGYTF. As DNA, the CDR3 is TGTGCCAGCAGTTTAACCGGAGGGATGGGCTATGGCTACACCTTC.

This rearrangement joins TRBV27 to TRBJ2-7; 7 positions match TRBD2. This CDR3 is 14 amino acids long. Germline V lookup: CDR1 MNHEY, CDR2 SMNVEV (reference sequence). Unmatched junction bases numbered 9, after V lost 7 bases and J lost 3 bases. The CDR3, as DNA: TGTGCCAGCACTCCCTCCGGGAGGAACTACGAGCAGTACTTC. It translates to CASTPSGRNYEQYF.

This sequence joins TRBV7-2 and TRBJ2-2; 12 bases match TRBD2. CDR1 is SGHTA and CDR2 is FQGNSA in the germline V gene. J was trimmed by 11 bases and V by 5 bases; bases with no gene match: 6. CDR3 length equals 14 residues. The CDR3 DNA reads TGTGCCAGCAGCAGCGCTAGCGGGAGGGAAGAGCTGTTTTTT. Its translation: CASSSASGREELFF.

The CDR3 DNA sequence: TGTGCCACCAATCGGCAGGGGGCTGGTGGCTACACCTTC. Protein product: CATNRQGAGGYTF. V and J are TRBV27 and TRBJ1-2, with TRBD1 matching over 8 bases. Per the germline V gene, CDR1 is MNHEY and CDR2 is SMNVEV (reference sequence). J lost 7 bases, V lost 10 bases, and 11 bases had no gene match. The CDR3 is 13 residues long.

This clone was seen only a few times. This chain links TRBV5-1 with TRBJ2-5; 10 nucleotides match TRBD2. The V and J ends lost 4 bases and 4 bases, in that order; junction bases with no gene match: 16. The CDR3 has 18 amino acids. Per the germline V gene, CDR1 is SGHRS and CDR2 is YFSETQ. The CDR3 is CASSRSRLAGRLGETQYF. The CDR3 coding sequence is TGCGCCAGCAGCCGATCTAGACTAGCGGGTCGGCTGGGAGAGACCCAGTACTTC.

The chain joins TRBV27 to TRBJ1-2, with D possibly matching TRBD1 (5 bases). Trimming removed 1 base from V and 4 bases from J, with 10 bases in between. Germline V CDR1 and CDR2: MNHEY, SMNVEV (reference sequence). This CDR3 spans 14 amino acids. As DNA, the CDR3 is TGTGCCAGCAGTTTATTCGCAGGGCCCTATGGCTACACCTTC. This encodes CASSLFAGPYGYTF.

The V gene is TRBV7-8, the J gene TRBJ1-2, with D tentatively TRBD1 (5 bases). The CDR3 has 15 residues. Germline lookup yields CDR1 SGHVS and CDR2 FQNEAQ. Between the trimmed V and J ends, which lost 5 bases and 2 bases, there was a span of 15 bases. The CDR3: CASSPPEGANYGYTF. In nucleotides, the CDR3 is TGTGCCAGCAGCCCTCCGGAAGGGGCAAACTATGGCTACACCTTC.

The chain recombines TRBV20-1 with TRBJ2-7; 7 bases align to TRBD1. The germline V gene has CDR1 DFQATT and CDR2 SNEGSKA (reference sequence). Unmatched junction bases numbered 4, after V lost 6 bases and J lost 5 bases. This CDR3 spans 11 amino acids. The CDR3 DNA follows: TGCAGTGCCAACAGGGGCCACGAGCAGTACTTC. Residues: CSANRGHEQYF.

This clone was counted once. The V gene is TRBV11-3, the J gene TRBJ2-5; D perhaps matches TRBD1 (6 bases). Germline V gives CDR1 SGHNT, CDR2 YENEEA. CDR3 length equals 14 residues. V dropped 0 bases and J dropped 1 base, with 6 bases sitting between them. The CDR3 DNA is TGTGCCAGCAGCTTAGACAGGGGCCAAGAGACCCAGTACTTC. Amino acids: CASSLDRGQETQYF.

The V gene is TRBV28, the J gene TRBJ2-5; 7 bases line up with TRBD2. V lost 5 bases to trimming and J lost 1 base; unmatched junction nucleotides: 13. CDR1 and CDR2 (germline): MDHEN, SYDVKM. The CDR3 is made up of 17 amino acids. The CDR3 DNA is TGTGCCAGCAGTCCGTCTTCCCTAGCGGACCTCCAAGAGACCCAGTACTTC. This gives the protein CASSPSSLADLQETQYF.

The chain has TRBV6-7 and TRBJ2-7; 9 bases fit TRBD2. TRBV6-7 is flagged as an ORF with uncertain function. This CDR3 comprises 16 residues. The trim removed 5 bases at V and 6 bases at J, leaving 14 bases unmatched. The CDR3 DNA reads TGTGCCAGCAGTAATCTGGGCGGGAGGGCCCCTTGCGAGCAGTACTTC. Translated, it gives CASSNLGGRAPCEQYF.

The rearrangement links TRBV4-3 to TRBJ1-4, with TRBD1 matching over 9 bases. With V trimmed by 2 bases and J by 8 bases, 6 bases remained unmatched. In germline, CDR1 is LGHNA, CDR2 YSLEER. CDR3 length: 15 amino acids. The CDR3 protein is CASSQTGGVREKLFF. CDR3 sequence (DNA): TGCGCCAGCAGCCAAACAGGGGGCGTTCGGGAAAAACTGTTTTTT.

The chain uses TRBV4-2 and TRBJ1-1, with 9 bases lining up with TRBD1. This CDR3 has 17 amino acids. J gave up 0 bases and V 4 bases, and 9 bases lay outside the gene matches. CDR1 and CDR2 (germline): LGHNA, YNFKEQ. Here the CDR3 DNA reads TGTGCCAGCAGCCCATTAGGGACAGGGACATTGAACACTGAAGCTTTCTTT. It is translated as CASSPLGTGTLNTEAFF.

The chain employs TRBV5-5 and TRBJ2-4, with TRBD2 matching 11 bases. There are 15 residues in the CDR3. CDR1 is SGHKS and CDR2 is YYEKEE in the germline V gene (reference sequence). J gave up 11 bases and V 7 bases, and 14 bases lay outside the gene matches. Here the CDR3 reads CASDMLTGLAEVQYF. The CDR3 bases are TGTGCCAGCGACATGCTCACGGGACTAGCGGAGGTTCAGTACTTC. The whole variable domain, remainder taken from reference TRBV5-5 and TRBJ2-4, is DAGVTQSPTHLIKTRGQQVTLRCSPISGHKSVSWYQQVLGQGPQFIFQYYEKEERGRGNFPDRFSARQFPNYSSELNVNALLLGDSALYLCASDMLTGLAEVQYFGAGTRLSVL.

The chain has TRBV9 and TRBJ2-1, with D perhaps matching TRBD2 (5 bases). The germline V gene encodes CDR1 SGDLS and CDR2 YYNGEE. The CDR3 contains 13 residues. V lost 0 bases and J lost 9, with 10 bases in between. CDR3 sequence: CASSVGDRGEQFF. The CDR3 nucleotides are TGTGCCAGCAGCGTAGGAGATCGGGGTGAGCAGTTCTTC.

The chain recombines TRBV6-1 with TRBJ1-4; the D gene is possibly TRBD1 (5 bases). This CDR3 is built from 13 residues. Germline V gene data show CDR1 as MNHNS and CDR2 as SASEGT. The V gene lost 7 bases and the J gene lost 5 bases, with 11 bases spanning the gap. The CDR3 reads CASTAGRNEKLFF. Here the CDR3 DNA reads TGTGCCAGCACGGCAGGGAGGAATGAAAAACTGTTTTTT.

The DNA of the CDR3 is TGTGCCAGCAGCATTAACACGGCGGGTCAGCAGTTCTTC. This gives the protein CASSINTAGQQFF. The chain couples TRBV11-3 to TRBJ2-1; the D gene is possibly TRBD2 (5 bases). V was clipped by 5 bases and J by 11 bases, with 16 bases between them. This CDR3 contains 13 residues. Germline V gives CDR1 SGHNT, CDR2 YENEEA. Complete variable domain (other parts from reference TRBV11-3 and TRBJ2-1): EAGVVQSPRYKIIEKKQPVAFWCNPISGHNTLYWYLQNLGQGPELLIRYENEEAVDDSQLPKDRFSAERLKGVDSTLKIQPAELGDSAVYLCASSINTAGQQFFGPGTRLTVL.

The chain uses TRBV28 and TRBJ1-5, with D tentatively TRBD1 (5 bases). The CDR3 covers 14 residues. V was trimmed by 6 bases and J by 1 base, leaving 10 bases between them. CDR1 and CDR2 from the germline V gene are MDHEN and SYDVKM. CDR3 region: CASSRQQSNQPQHF. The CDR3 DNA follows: TGTGCCAGCAGCCGACAGCAGAGCAATCAGCCCCAGCATTTT.

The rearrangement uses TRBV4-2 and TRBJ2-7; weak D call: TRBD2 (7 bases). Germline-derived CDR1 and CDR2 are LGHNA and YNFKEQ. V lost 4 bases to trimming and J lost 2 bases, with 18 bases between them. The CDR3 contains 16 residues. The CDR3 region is CASSPRGGGAAYEQYF. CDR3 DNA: TGTGCCAGCAGCCCCCGCGGAGGGGGGGCCGCCTACGAGCAGTACTTC.

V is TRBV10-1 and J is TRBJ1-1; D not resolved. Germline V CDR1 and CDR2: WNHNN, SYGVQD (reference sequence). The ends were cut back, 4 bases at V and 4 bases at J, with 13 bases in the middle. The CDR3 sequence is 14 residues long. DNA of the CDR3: TGCGCCAGCAGTGTAGAGGGCCCGGGCACTGAAGCTTTCTTT. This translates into CASSVEGPGTEAFF.

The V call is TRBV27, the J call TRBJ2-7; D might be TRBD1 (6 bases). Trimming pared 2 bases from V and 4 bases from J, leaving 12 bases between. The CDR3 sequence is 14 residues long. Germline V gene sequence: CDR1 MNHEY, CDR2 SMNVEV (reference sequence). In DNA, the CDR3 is TGTGCCAGCAGTTTACTTGGGGGCGGGTACGAGCAGTACTTC. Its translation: CASSLLGGGYEQYF.

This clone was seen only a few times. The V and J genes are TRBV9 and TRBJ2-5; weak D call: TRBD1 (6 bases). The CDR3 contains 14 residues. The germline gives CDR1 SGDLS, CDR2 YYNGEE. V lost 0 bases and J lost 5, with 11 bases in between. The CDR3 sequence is CASSVVGRGETQYF. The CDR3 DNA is TGTGCCAGCAGCGTAGTAGGCAGGGGTGAGACCCAGTACTTC.

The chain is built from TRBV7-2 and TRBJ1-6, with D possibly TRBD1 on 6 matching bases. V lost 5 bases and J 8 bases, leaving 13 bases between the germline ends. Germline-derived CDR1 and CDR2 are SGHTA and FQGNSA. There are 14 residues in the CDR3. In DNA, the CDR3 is TGTGCCAGCAGCAACCGGGACAAGGATTCACCCCTCCACTTT. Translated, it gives CASSNRDKDSPLHF.

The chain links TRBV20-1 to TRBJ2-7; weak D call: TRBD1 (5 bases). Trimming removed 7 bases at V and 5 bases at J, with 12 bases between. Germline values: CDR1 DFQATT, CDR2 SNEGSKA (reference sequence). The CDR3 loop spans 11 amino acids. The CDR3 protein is CSVTSGNEQYF. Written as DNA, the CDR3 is TGCAGTGTCACGTCAGGGAACGAGCAGTACTTC.

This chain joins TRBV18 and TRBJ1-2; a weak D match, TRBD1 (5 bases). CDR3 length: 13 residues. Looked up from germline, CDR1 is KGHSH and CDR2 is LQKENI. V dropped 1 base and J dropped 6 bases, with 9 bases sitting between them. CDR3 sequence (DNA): TGTGCCAGCTCACCACGGGACTCGCATGGCTACACCTTC. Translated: CASSPRDSHGYTF.

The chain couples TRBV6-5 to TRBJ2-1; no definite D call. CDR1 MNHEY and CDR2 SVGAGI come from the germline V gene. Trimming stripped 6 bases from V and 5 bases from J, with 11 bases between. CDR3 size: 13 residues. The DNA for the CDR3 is TGTGCCAGCAGCCCCCACCTAAACAATGAGCAGTTCTTC. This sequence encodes CASSPHLNNEQFF.

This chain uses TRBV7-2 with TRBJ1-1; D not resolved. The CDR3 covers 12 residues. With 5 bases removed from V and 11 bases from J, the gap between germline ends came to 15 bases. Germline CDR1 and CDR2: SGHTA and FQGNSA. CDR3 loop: CASSQVSGSAFF. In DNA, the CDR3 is TGTGCCAGCAGCCAGGTGTCGGGAAGCGCTTTCTTT. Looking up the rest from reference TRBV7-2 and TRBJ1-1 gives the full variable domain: GAGVSQSPSNKVTEKGKDVELRCDPISGHTALYWYRQSLGQGLEFLIYFQGNSAPDKSGLPSDRFSAERTGGSVSTLTIQRTQQEDSAVYLCASSQVSGSAFFGQGTRLTVV.